What follows are 25 T cell receptor beta chains derived from one specimen sequenced in a study of shared clonotypes between healthy human individuals. The protocol was immunoSEQ multiplex PCR, while the TCRdb copy is restricted to in-frame clones and leaves out a portion. The profile shows roughly 1,500,000 clones, approximately 98% of them singletons. Sequencing was carried out using naive CD4+ T cells sorted from blood. This sample's subset: CD45RA+ positively selected. These receptors were obtained from a man aged 25 to 40 in good health.

This chain joins TRBV7-3 and TRBJ1-1; TRBD1 might be the D (6 bases). CDR3 length equals 13 residues. V lost 9 bases to trimming and J lost 1 base, with 12 bases between them. CDR1 and CDR2 (germline): SGHTA, FQGTGA. CDR3 in amino acids: CASSETGNTEAFF. CDR3 nucleotides: TGTGCCAGTTCAGAGACAGGGAACACTGAAGCTTTCTTT.

The J gene is TRBJ2-3, the V gene TRBV5-1; 9 nucleotides align to TRBD2. This CDR3 is built from 14 residues. Germline CDR1 and CDR2: SGHRS and YFSETQ. The V segment lost 6 bases and the J segment 0 bases; nucleotides outside the gene matches: 2. The CDR3 DNA follows: TGCGCCAGCATAGCGGGAGTTAGCACAGATACGCAGTATTTT. Its translation is CASIAGVSTDTQYF.

This chain uses TRBV2 with TRBJ2-5; D is possibly TRBD1 (6 bases). Per the germline V gene, CDR1 is SNHLY and CDR2 is FYNNEI. This CDR3 is 14 amino acids long. V was clipped by 7 bases and J by 5 bases, with 17 bases between them. This chain's CDR3 is CASKFGQSVETQYF. CDR3 DNA: TGTGCCAGCAAATTCGGACAGTCCGTCGAGACCCAGTACTTC.

With respect to this clone: An end of the junction does not agree with germline; a read error may underlie this. The chain has TRBV7-7 and TRBJ2-1; D gene uncertain. Germline-derived CDR1 and CDR2 are SSHAT and FNYEAQ (reference sequence). The CDR3 has 14 residues. CDR3 nucleotides: TGTGCTAGCAGCTTAGATGTAGCACTGGGTGAGCAGTTCTTC. It is translated as CASSLDVALGEQFF. Drawing the rest from reference TRBV7-7 and TRBJ2-1, the complete variable domain is GAGVSQSPRYKVTKRGQDVTLRCDPISSHATLYWYQQALGQGPEFLTYFNYEAQPDKSGLPSDRFSAERPEGSISTLTIQRTEQRDSAMYRCASSLDVALGEQFFGPGTRLTVL.

This chain links TRBV5-1 with TRBJ2-7, with D perhaps TRBD2 (5 bases). Germline V gene lookup returns CDR1 SGHRS and CDR2 YFSETQ. V lost 1 base to trimming and J lost 0 bases, with 8 bases between them. CDR3 length: 14 residues. The CDR3 spells CASSLLRDSYEQYF. The CDR3 DNA sequence: TGCGCCAGCAGCTTGTTACGGGACTCCTACGAGCAGTACTTC.

V is TRBV10-2 and J is TRBJ2-1; D unresolved. Germline V lookup: CDR1 WSHSY, CDR2 SAAADI. The V end lost 0 bases, the J end lost 8 bases, and 11 bases lay between the germline ends. This CDR3 region has 14 residues. CDR3 nucleotide sequence: TGCGCCAGCAGTGAGTCAGTTGGGTGGGATGAGCAGTTCTTC. It codes for CASSESVGWDEQFF.

This clone was counted a single time. The same CDR3 also results from other DNA sequences found in this sample. This sequence joins TRBV9 and TRBJ2-5; D perhaps matches TRBD2 (6 bases). Deletions cut 0 bases from V and 5 bases from J, with 11 bases between. The CDR3 contains 14 residues. CDR1 is SGDLS and CDR2 is YYNGEE in the germline V gene. As DNA, the CDR3 is TGTGCCAGCAGCGTAGGGGCGGGGCGGGAGACCCAGTACTTC. Translation gives CASSVGAGRETQYF.

The rearrangement joins TRBV6-5 to TRBJ2-7; maybe TRBD2 (6 bases). Germline CDR1 reads MNHEY; CDR2 reads SVGAGI. This CDR3 region has 15 residues. Trimming removed 7 bases from V and 2 bases from J, with 18 bases in between. Here the CDR3 reads CASTVEAGDTYEQYF. For the CDR3, the DNA is TGTGCCAGCACCGTCGAAGCGGGCGATACCTACGAGCAGTACTTC.

This clone was found once. The J gene is TRBJ2-4, the V gene TRBV7-2; D is perhaps TRBD1 or TRBD2 (7 bases each). The CDR3 is 14 residues long. From germline, CDR1 is SGHTA and CDR2 FQGNSA. Deletions cut 1 base from V and 7 bases from J, with 11 bases between. The CDR3 spells CASSLVQGGNIQYF. CDR3 bases: TGTGCCAGCAGCTTAGTCCAGGGGGGGAACATTCAGTACTTC.

The rearrangement joins TRBV27 to TRBJ1-3; D gene uncertain. The V gene's germline CDR1 is MNHEY and CDR2 SMNVEV (reference sequence). CDR3 length: 12 amino acids. V was shortened by 9 bases and J by 0 bases, with 6 bases between the two germline ends. The CDR3 sequence: CASVSSGNTIYF. CDR3 in DNA: TGTGCCAGTGTGTCCTCTGGAAACACCATATATTTT.

A single count supports this clone. The chain uses TRBV18 and TRBJ2-1; 7 bases map to TRBD1. The CDR3 has 14 residues. CDR1 is KGHSH, CDR2 LQKENI, per germline. V lost 5 bases, J lost 3 bases, and 4 bases stayed unmatched. The CDR3 region is CASSARTGYNEQFF. Written as DNA, the CDR3 is TGTGCCAGCTCAGCACGGACAGGCTACAATGAGCAGTTCTTC.

The chain employs TRBV28 and TRBJ1-1; 12 bases map to TRBD1. This CDR3 is built from 18 residues. The germline V gene has CDR1 MDHEN and CDR2 SYDVKM. Trimming cost V 5 bases and J 0 bases; bases outside gene matches: 10. The CDR3 region has the DNA TGTGCCAGCAGTGATAGGGGACAGGGGGCGCTTATGAACACTGAAGCTTTCTTT. Translating gives CASSDRGQGALMNTEAFF.

The chain's CDR3 is CASSDPGQHNQPQHF. CDR3 in DNA: TGTGCCAGCAGCGACCCTGGACAGCACAATCAGCCCCAGCATTTT. The genes are TRBV6-1 and TRBJ1-5; possibly TRBD1 for D (6 bases). The germline V gene encodes CDR1 MNHNS and CDR2 SASEGT. V was trimmed by 6 bases and J by 3 bases, leaving 15 bases between them. The CDR3 runs to 15 residues.

The chain combines TRBV27 with TRBJ1-1; TRBD1 agrees at 7 bases. The CDR3 runs 15 residues. CDR1 is MNHEY, CDR2 SMNVEV, per germline (reference sequence). Unmatched junction bases numbered 10, after V lost 5 bases and J lost 4 bases. As DNA, the CDR3 is TGTGCCAGCAGTCGAAAGACAGGGAGCGGCACTGAAGCTTTCTTT. Its translation is CASSRKTGSGTEAFF.

The rearrangement uses TRBV28 and TRBJ2-2; 10 nucleotides match TRBD2. This CDR3 comprises 18 residues. The germline V gene encodes CDR1 MDHEN and CDR2 SYDVKM. V dropped 3 bases and J dropped 3; count of bases not matched to a gene: 10. The DNA for the CDR3 is TGTGCCAGCAGTTTGCAGGTACTAGCGGGGAGATACACCGGGGAGCTGTTTTTT. Residues: CASSLQVLAGRYTGELFF.

About this clone: At the DNA level, this CDR3 is encoded by other sequences in the same sample as well. The chain links TRBV6-5 to TRBJ2-7; weak D call: TRBD2 (6 bases). Germline values: CDR1 MNHEY, CDR2 SVGAGI. Trimming cost V 2 bases and J 1 base, with 6 bases left between them. The CDR3 is made up of 13 amino acids. CDR3 bases: TGTGCCAGCAGTTACGGGGGGTCCTACGAGCAGTACTTC. Protein: CASSYGGSYEQYF.

The chain employs TRBV2 and TRBJ2-1, with a weak D call TRBD2 (6 bases). The ends were cut back, 8 bases at V and 9 bases at J, with 23 bases in the middle. Germline V gene sequence: CDR1 SNHLY, CDR2 FYNNEI. The CDR3 is 15 amino acids. CDR3 DNA sequence: TGTGCCAGCGGGGGGACTCCGTCTGCGATTAGTGAGCAGTTCTTC. It codes for CASGGTPSAISEQFF. Looking up the rest from reference TRBV2 and TRBJ2-1 gives the full variable domain: EPEVTQTPSHQVTQMGQEVILRCVPISNHLYFYWYRQILGQKVEFLVSFYNNEISEKSEIFDDQFSVERPDGSNFTLKIRSTKLEDSAMYFCASGGTPSAISEQFFGPGTRLTVL.

This chain joins TRBV11-1 and TRBJ2-7, with D uncertain. The CDR3 consists of 17 residues. From germline, CDR1 is SGHAT and CDR2 FQDESV (reference sequence). Trimming removed 5 bases from V and 3 bases from J, with 23 bases in between. The CDR3 DNA reads as TGTGCCAGCAGCATCCGACCGCAAACGGCCCCCGACTACGAGCAGTACTTC. Its translation: CASSIRPQTAPDYEQYF.

As concerns this clone: Other DNA variants within this sample encode the same CDR3. The CDR3 is CASSSRTDTQYF. The DNA of the CDR3 is TGTGCCAGCAGCTCACGGACAGATACGCAGTATTTT. The chain employs TRBV7-2 and TRBJ2-3; no clear D gene. The germline CDR1 and CDR2 sequences are SGHTA and FQGNSA. The ends were cut back, 4 bases at V and 3 bases at J, with 5 bases in the middle. The CDR3 contains 12 residues. The complete variable domain, with remaining parts taken from reference TRBV7-2 and TRBJ2-3, reads GAGVSQSPSNKVTEKGKDVELRCDPISGHTALYWYRQSLGQGLEFLIYFQGNSAPDKSGLPSDRFSAERTGGSVSTLTIQRTQQEDSAVYLCASSSRTDTQYFGPGTRLTVL.

This sequence joins TRBV5-1 and TRBJ2-5, with 9 nucleotides matching TRBD2. Germline V gene data show CDR1 as SGHRS and CDR2 as YFSETQ. V dropped 1 base and J dropped 3; count of bases not matched to a gene: 7. The CDR3 loop spans 16 amino acids. CDR3 in DNA: TGCGCCAGCAGCTTGTTCGCGGGAGGGGGGAAAGAGACCCAGTACTTC. As protein: CASSLFAGGGKETQYF.

This chain links TRBV5-1 with TRBJ2-7; 7 bases are a match to TRBD2. After removal of 4 bases from V and 4 bases from J, the junction contained 11 bases not matched to a gene. This CDR3 spans 15 amino acids. Germline values: CDR1 SGHRS, CDR2 YFSETQ. The CDR3 DNA reads as TGCGCCAGCAGCCCTGGTGGGGGAGGGCCGTACGAGCAGTACTTC. Encoded protein: CASSPGGGGPYEQYF. The full variable domain, completed using reference TRBV5-1 and TRBJ2-7, is KAGVTQTPRYLIKTRGQQVTLSCSPISGHRSVSWYQQTPGQGLQFLFEYFSETQRNKGNFPGRFSGRQFSNSRSEMNVSTLELGDSALYLCASSPGGGGPYEQYFGPGTRLTVT.

The CDR3, as DNA: TGCGCCAGCAGCTTGTTTCAGGGGGCGCTTCTTGAGTTCTTC. Protein product: CASSLFQGALLEFF. This sequence joins TRBV5-1 and TRBJ2-1; 8 bases map to TRBD1. In germline, CDR1 is SGHRS, CDR2 YFSETQ. The CDR3 covers 14 residues. Trimming cost V 1 base and J 14 bases; bases outside gene matches: 11.

The genes are TRBV6-5 and TRBJ2-3, with D possibly being TRBD2 (6 bases). The CDR3 sequence is 13 residues long. Trimming removed 6 bases from V and 8 bases from J, with 15 bases in between. Germline V gene sequence: CDR1 MNHEY, CDR2 SVGAGI. This CDR3 is CASRTRNHGTQYF. The CDR3 nucleotides are TGTGCCAGCAGGACTAGAAATCATGGTACGCAGTATTTT.

This clone was counted a single time. The same CDR3 is also encoded by other DNA sequences in this sample. The chain couples TRBV29-1 to TRBJ2-1; 9 positions agree with TRBD2. The germline CDR1 and CDR2 sequences are SQVTM and ANQGSEA. This CDR3 is built from 14 residues. The V segment lost 3 bases and the J segment 3 bases; nucleotides outside the gene matches: 3. CDR3 DNA sequence: TGCAGCGTTGATGCTAGCGGGATCTACAATGAGCAGTTCTTC. Translated, it gives CSVDASGIYNEQFF.

V gene TRBV7-9 combines with J gene TRBJ2-2, with unresolved D. Germline V gene lookup returns CDR1 SEHNR and CDR2 FQNEAQ (reference sequence). The V and J ends lost 3 bases and 2 bases respectively, with 10 bases between them. The CDR3 extends over 15 amino acids. CDR3 bases: TGTGCCAGCAGCTTTATATCCCCCAACACCGGGGAGCTGTTTTTT. It yields the protein CASSFISPNTGELFF.